Presented here are 31 T cell receptor beta chains from one specimen sequenced in a study of beta chain features in type 1 diabetes. The sequenced template was cDNA made from the entire isolated RNA. Assay used: immunoSEQ multiplex PCR; TCRdb lists only in-frame clones, some missing. Here the sample spans 140,000 to 150,000 clones, about 51% being singletons. Input material: Tregs from blood. These TCRs come from a man between 18 and 29 years old in good health.

For this clone: At one of its ends the junction is not consistent with the germline gene, which may arise from a read error. Other DNA sequences from this sample encode an identical CDR3 as well. The chain uses TRBV27 and TRBJ1-6; maybe TRBD1 (5 bases). This CDR3 comprises 15 residues. Germline CDR1 reads MNHEY; CDR2 reads SMNVEV (reference sequence). In nucleotides, the CDR3 is TGTGCCAGCACTTACTCGCGGGGACTTAATTCCCCCCTCCACTTT. Its translation is CASTYSRGLNSPLHF.

This chain uses TRBV18 with TRBJ1-2; maybe TRBD1 (6 bases). The CDR3 is 13 amino acids. CDR1 is KGHSH and CDR2 is LQKENI in the germline V gene. Trimming removed 3 bases from V and 7 bases from J, with 12 bases in between. CDR3 residues: CASSPADRFGYTF. The CDR3 DNA sequence: TGTGCCAGCTCACCCGCCGACAGGTTTGGCTACACCTTC.

CDR3 sequence: CASSLLAAIEQFF. CDR3 DNA: TGTGCCAGCTCACTCCTAGCGGCGATTGAGCAGTTCTTC. This sequence joins TRBV18 and TRBJ2-1, with 7 bases lining up with TRBD2. CDR1 and CDR2 (germline): KGHSH, LQKENI. Unmatched junction bases numbered 6, after V lost 4 bases and J lost 9 bases. The CDR3 is made up of 13 amino acids.

This clone was seen a handful of times. The chain uses TRBV19 and TRBJ1-1; D is unclear. From germline, CDR1 is LNHDA and CDR2 SQIVND (reference sequence). The CDR3 spans 13 residues. V was shortened by 4 bases and J by 0 bases, with 6 bases between the two germline ends. DNA for the CDR3: TGTGCCAGTAGTAGCCAGATGAACACTGAAGCTTTCTTT. Translated: CASSSQMNTEAFF.

This clone came up a few times. V is TRBV7-2 and J is TRBJ2-5; D is unresolved. The end of the DNA is better explained by TRBJ2-7, so the J call may be wrong. The CDR3 runs to 14 residues. Germline values: CDR1 SGHTA, CDR2 FQGNSA. CDR3: CASSFNSISYEQYF. CDR3 in DNA: TGTGCCAGCAGCTTTAACAGTATCTCCTACGAGCAGTACTTC.

This clone appeared a few times. The V gene is TRBV29-1, the J gene TRBJ2-3; TRBD2 matches at 9 bases. CDR1 is SQVTM and CDR2 is ANQGSEA in the germline V gene. This CDR3 has 13 amino acids. Trimming removed 5 bases from V and 4 bases from J; junction bases left unmatched: 4. This chain's CDR3 is CSVLAGVSDTQYF. CDR3 bases: TGCAGCGTTTTAGCGGGAGTGTCAGATACGCAGTATTTT.

The rearrangement links TRBV19 to TRBJ2-1; TRBD2 aligns across 11 bases. V shed 6 bases and J 6 bases; nucleotides not matched to a gene: 13. The CDR3 has 17 amino acids. CDR1 is LNHDA, CDR2 SQIVND, per germline (reference sequence). CDR3 nucleotide sequence: TGTGCCAGTAGGAAATGGACTCTAGCGGGGGGTATCAATGAGCAGTTCTTC. This codes for CASRKWTLAGGINEQFF.

The V and J genes are TRBV10-3 and TRBJ1-2; tentatively, D is TRBD1 (5 bases). This CDR3 comprises 15 residues. Germline V lookup: CDR1 ENHRY, CDR2 SYGVKD. Deletions cut 5 bases from V and 2 bases from J, with 15 bases between. CDR3 protein: CAISSQARQNYGYTF. CDR3 coding DNA: TGTGCCATCAGTTCTCAGGCCAGACAGAACTATGGCTACACCTTC.

For the CDR3, the DNA is TGTGCCAGCAGTGGAAGACAGGGAAGCTCTGAAGCTTTCTTT. Its translation: CASSGRQGSSEAFF. The chain employs TRBV27 and TRBJ1-1; 7 bases align to TRBD1. The germline CDR1 and CDR2 sequences are MNHEY and SMNVEV (reference sequence). This CDR3 is 14 amino acids long. V dropped 5 bases and J dropped 6; count of bases not matched to a gene: 9.

The chain uses TRBV18 and TRBJ1-2; a weak D match, TRBD1 (6 bases). In germline, CDR1 is KGHSH, CDR2 LQKENI. CDR3 size: 13 residues. V gave up 3 bases and J gave up 4 bases, with 9 bases separating them. This CDR3 reads CASSPQGTYGYTF. The CDR3 DNA sequence: TGTGCCAGCTCACCTCAGGGGACCTATGGCTACACCTTC. Full variable domain (outside the CDR3, taken from reference TRBV18 and TRBJ1-2): NAGVMQNPRHLVRRRGQEARLRCSPMKGHSHVYWYRQLPEEGLKFMVYLQKENIIDESGMPKERFSAEFPKEGPSILRIQQVVRGDSAAYFCASSPQGTYGYTFGSGTRLTVV.

The chain uses TRBV10-3 and TRBJ2-5, with D unclear. CDR3 length equals 15 residues. The ends were cut back, 3 bases at V and 0 bases at J, with 11 bases in the middle. CDR1 and CDR2 (germline): ENHRY, SYGVKD. For the CDR3, the DNA is TGTGCCATCAGTGATGACCTCGGGTACCAAGAGACCCAGTACTTC. This codes for CAISDDLGYQETQYF.

This rearrangement joins TRBV7-2 to TRBJ2-1, with 9 bases fitting TRBD2. Germline values: CDR1 SGHTA, CDR2 FQGNSA. The ends lost 1 base at V and 4 bases at J; junction bases unmatched: 5. The length of the CDR3 is 16 residues. The CDR3 nucleotides read TGTGCCAGCAGCTTAGTAGGGACTAGCCTTTACAATGAGCAGTTCTTC. Translating gives CASSLVGTSLYNEQFF. Looking up the rest from reference TRBV7-2 and TRBJ2-1 gives the full variable domain: GAGVSQSPSNKVTEKGKDVELRCDPISGHTALYWYRQSLGQGLEFLIYFQGNSAPDKSGLPSDRFSAERTGGSVSTLTIQRTQQEDSAVYLCASSLVGTSLYNEQFFGPGTRLTVL.

The chain combines TRBV19 with TRBJ2-7; possibly TRBD1 for D (5 bases). The germline CDR1 and CDR2 sequences are LNHDA and SQIVND (reference sequence). This CDR3 region has 11 residues. The germline V and J ends were trimmed by 7 bases and 3 bases, with 7 bases remaining between them. CDR3 in amino acids: CASTDNYEQYF. DNA for the CDR3: TGTGCCAGTACGGACAACTACGAGCAGTACTTC. Full variable domain (outside the CDR3, taken from reference TRBV19 and TRBJ2-7): DGGITQSPKYLFRKEGQNVTLSCEQNLNHDAMYWYRQDPGQGLRLIYYSQIVNDFQKGDIAEGYSVSREKKESFPLTVTSAQKNPTAFYLCASTDNYEQYFGPGTRLTVT.

This clone has more than one count but fewer than ten. The V and J genes are TRBV29-1 and TRBJ2-5; D call uncertain. Germline V CDR1 and CDR2: SQVTM, ANQGSEA. The V end lost 6 bases, the J end lost 5 bases, and 7 bases lay between the germline ends. The CDR3 has 10 amino acids. The CDR3 sequence is CSVSVETQYF. DNA for the CDR3: TGCAGCGTATCGGTGGAGACCCAGTACTTC. Combining the CDR3 with reference TRBV29-1 and TRBJ2-5 gives the whole variable domain SAVISQKPSRDICQRGTSLTIQCQVDSQVTMMFWYRQQPGQSLTLIATANQGSEATYESGFVIDKFPISRPNLTFSTLTVSNMSPEDSSIYLCSVSVETQYFGPGTRLLVL.

The chain employs TRBV13 and TRBJ1-2; tentatively, D is TRBD1 (6 bases). The CDR3 is made up of 15 amino acids. Deletions cut 0 bases from V and 6 bases from J, with 14 bases between. Looked up from germline, CDR1 is PRHDT and CDR2 is FYEKMQ (reference sequence). CDR3 protein: CASSLGPTGPNGYTF. The CDR3 nucleotides read TGTGCCAGCAGCTTAGGCCCAACAGGGCCAAATGGCTACACCTTC.

There are a few counts of this clone. The chain links TRBV19 to TRBJ1-1; TRBD1 might be the D (5 bases). Germline values: CDR1 LNHDA, CDR2 SQIVND (reference sequence). The CDR3 loop spans 13 amino acids. Trimming removed 5 bases at V and 0 bases at J, with 7 bases between. The CDR3 DNA reads TGTGCCAGTAGTGGACAACTGAACACTGAAGCTTTCTTT. The encoded protein is CASSGQLNTEAFF.

The chain recombines TRBV28 with TRBJ2-3; 7 positions agree with TRBD1. The length of the CDR3 is 14 residues. From germline, CDR1 is MDHEN and CDR2 SYDVKM. The V segment lost 5 bases and the J segment 4 bases; nucleotides outside the gene matches: 6. The DNA for the CDR3 is TGTGCCAGCAGTCGTGCCACAGGGGCAGATACGCAGTATTTT. It encodes CASSRATGADTQYF.

The J gene is TRBJ2-2, the V gene TRBV13, with 7 bases identical to TRBD2. The CDR3 is made up of 15 amino acids. The V segment lost 5 bases and the J segment 0 bases; nucleotides outside the gene matches: 3. Germline CDR1 PRHDT, CDR2 FYEKMQ (reference sequence). The CDR3 nucleotides are TGTGCCAGCAGCCCGGGACTACCGAACACCGGGGAGCTGTTTTTT. It is translated as CASSPGLPNTGELFF.

The V and J genes are TRBV7-3 and TRBJ1-1, with D maybe TRBD1 (5 bases). Germline V gene sequence: CDR1 SGHTA, CDR2 FQGTGA. The CDR3 length is 13 residues. V was shortened by 3 bases and J by 3 bases, with 8 bases between the two germline ends. CDR3 DNA: TGTGCCAGCAGCTTTGGGGGGTACACTGAAGCTTTCTTT. Translated: CASSFGGYTEAFF.

The chain couples TRBV5-1 to TRBJ1-2, with a weak D call TRBD1 (6 bases). Germline CDR1 SGHRS, CDR2 YFSETQ. The CDR3 contains 13 residues. Trimming left V 3 bases short and J 5 bases short, with 11 bases between. The CDR3 loop is CASSSDTGYGYTF. CDR3 DNA sequence: TGCGCCAGCAGCTCGGATACAGGGTATGGCTACACCTTC.

The V and J genes are TRBV19 and TRBJ2-5; TRBD1 aligns across 7 bases. Germline V gene lookup returns CDR1 LNHDA and CDR2 SQIVND (reference sequence). The CDR3 is made up of 15 amino acids. Trimming cost V 3 bases and J 3 bases; bases outside gene matches: 7. The CDR3 region has the DNA TGTGCCAGTAGTATCAGAGGGGGCAGAAAAGAGACCCAGTACTTC. Its translation is CASSIRGGRKETQYF. Filled out from reference TRBV19 and TRBJ2-5, the complete variable domain reads DGGITQSPKYLFRKEGQNVTLSCEQNLNHDAMYWYRQDPGQGLRLIYYSQIVNDFQKGDIAEGYSVSREKKESFPLTVTSAQKNPTAFYLCASSIRGGRKETQYFGPGTRLLVL.

V is TRBV7-2 and J is TRBJ2-3, with a weak D call TRBD1 (5 bases). In germline, CDR1 is SGHTA, CDR2 FQGNSA. This CDR3 is 14 amino acids long. Trimming shortened V by 3 bases and J by 4 bases, and 11 bases separated the two germline ends. The CDR3 loop is CASSFRQIADTQYF. The DNA of the CDR3 is TGTGCCAGCAGCTTCCGACAGATCGCAGATACGCAGTATTTT.

CDR3 sequence (DNA): TGTGCCAGCAGCCATTTACAGGGATTTGGGAATCAGCCCCAGCATTTT. It codes for CASSHLQGFGNQPQHF. V usage is TRBV28 and J usage is TRBJ1-5; D may be TRBD1 (6 bases). Germline CDR1 and CDR2: MDHEN and SYDVKM. The V and J ends lost 6 bases and 4 bases respectively, with 19 bases between them. The CDR3 loop spans 16 amino acids. Based on the CDR3 plus reference TRBV28 and TRBJ1-5, the full variable domain is DVKVTQSSRYLVKRTGEKVFLECVQDMDHENMFWYRQDPGLGLRLIYFSYDVKMKEKGDIPEGYSVSREKKERFSLILESASTNQTSMYLCASSHLQGFGNQPQHFGDGTRLSIL.

This chain connects TRBV6-5 to TRBJ2-7; TRBD2 agrees at 13 bases. This CDR3 is built from 14 residues. V dropped 5 bases and J dropped 2; count of bases not matched to a gene: 0. Germline V gene sequence: CDR1 MNHEY, CDR2 SVGAGI. As DNA, the CDR3 is TGTGCCAGCAGTACTAGCGGGGGGGCCTACGAGCAGTACTTC. Translation: CASSTSGGAYEQYF.

CDR3 residues: CASSRIGGTSGVTDTQYF. The CDR3 DNA sequence: TGCGCCAGCAGCCGGATAGGTGGGACTAGCGGAGTCACAGATACGCAGTATTTT. This chain uses TRBV4-1 with TRBJ2-3, with TRBD2 identical over 11 bases. The CDR3 contains 18 residues. With 4 bases clipped from V and 2 bases from J, the junction kept 11 bases outside the gene matches. The germline CDR1 and CDR2 sequences are MGHRA and YSYEKL.

This clone was counted between two and nine times. The chain uses TRBV15 and TRBJ2-7; D is possibly TRBD1 (5 bases). Trimming left V 0 bases short and J 6 bases short, with 18 bases between. The CDR3 sequence is 16 residues long. Germline V gives CDR1 LNHNV, CDR2 YYDKDF (reference sequence). CDR3 in amino acids: CATSRENDRITGEQYF. For the CDR3, the DNA is TGTGCCACCAGCAGAGAAAACGACAGAATAACTGGCGAGCAGTACTTC.

About this clone: At one end, the junction sequence differs from germline, possibly due to a read error. The rearrangement links TRBV28 to TRBJ2-5; the match to TRBD2 covers 12 bases. The V gene's germline CDR1 is MDHEN and CDR2 SYDVKM. This CDR3 is built from 13 residues. CDR3 residues: CASSRLAGVDSHF. CDR3 nucleotides: TGTGCCAGCAGTCGACTAGCGGGAGTTGATTCGCACTTC.

J is TRBJ2-7 and V is TRBV4-3, with D perhaps TRBD2 (5 bases). CDR1 is LGHNA and CDR2 is YSLEER in the germline V gene. This CDR3 is built from 17 residues. V lost 0 bases and J lost 0, with 15 bases in between. The chain's CDR3 is CASSQEARGWSSYEQYF. The CDR3 nucleotides read TGCGCCAGCAGCCAAGAGGCCCGCGGGTGGAGCTCCTACGAGCAGTACTTC.

The rearrangement links TRBV25-1 to TRBJ2-2, with TRBD2 identical over 12 bases. The CDR3 is 16 amino acids. Unmatched junction bases numbered 9, after V lost 5 bases and J lost 8 bases. Germline V CDR1 and CDR2: MGHDK, SYGVNS. CDR3 amino acids: CASSSRLAGASGELFF. In nucleotides, the CDR3 is TGTGCCAGCAGTTCCCGACTAGCGGGGGCCTCAGGGGAGCTGTTTTTT.

The V gene is TRBV9, the J gene TRBJ2-7, with D maybe TRBD1 (5 bases). CDR1 and CDR2 from the germline V gene are SGDLS and YYNGEE. Trimming cost V 4 bases and J 5 bases, with 16 bases left between them. The length of the CDR3 is 14 residues. CDR3 DNA sequence: TGTGCCAGCAGCACGGTCTCAGGGTCACACGAGCAGTACTTC. Translated: CASSTVSGSHEQYF.

This clone was seen a handful of times. CDR3 nucleotides: TGTGCCAGCAGCTTGACAGCTACCTCCTACGAGCAGTACTTC. Its protein is CASSLTATSYEQYF. The chain couples TRBV7-2 to TRBJ2-7, with a tentative D call TRBD1 (5 bases). The CDR3 contains 14 residues. Trimming removed 3 bases at V and 0 bases at J, with 9 bases between. In germline, CDR1 is SGHTA, CDR2 FQGNSA. Using reference TRBV7-2 and TRBJ2-7 for the parts outside the CDR3, the full variable domain is GAGVSQSPSNKVTEKGKDVELRCDPISGHTALYWYRQSLGQGLEFLIYFQGNSAPDKSGLPSDRFSAERTGGSVSTLTIQRTQQEDSAVYLCASSLTATSYEQYFGPGTRLTVT.